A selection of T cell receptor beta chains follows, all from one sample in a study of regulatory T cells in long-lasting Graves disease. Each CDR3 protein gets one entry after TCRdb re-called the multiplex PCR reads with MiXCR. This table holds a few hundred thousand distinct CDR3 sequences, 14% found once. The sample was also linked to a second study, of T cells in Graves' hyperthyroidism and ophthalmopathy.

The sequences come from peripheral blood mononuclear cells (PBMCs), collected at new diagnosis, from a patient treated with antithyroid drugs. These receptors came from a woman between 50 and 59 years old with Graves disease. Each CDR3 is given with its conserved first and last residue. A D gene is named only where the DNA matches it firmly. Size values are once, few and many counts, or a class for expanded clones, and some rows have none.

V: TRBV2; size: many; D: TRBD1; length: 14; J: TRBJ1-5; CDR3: CASSRQGFGQPQHF; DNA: TGTGCCAGCAGTCGACAGGGTTTCGGTCAGCCCCAGCATTTT
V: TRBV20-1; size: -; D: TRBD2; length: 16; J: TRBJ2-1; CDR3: CSARELSGGKQGEQFF; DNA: TGCAGTGCTAGAGAGCTCAGCGGGGGAAAACAGGGTGAGCAGTTCTTC
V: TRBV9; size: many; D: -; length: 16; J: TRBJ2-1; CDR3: CASSVSSRGNSNEQFF; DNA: TGTGCCAGCAGCGTTTCGTCCAGGGGTAACTCGAATGAGCAGTTCTTC
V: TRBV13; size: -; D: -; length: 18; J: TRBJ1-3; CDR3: CASSSEATTGLSGNTIYF; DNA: TGTGCCAGCAGCTCGGAAGCTACGACAGGACTTTCTGGAAACACCATATATTTT
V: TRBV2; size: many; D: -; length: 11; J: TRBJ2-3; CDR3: CASSVGHTQYF; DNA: TGTGCCAGCAGTGTGGGACATACGCAGTATTTT
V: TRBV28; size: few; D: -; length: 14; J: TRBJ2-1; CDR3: CASRIGTPYNEQFF; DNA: TGTGCCAGCAGGATCGGGACACCCTACAATGAGCAGTTCTTC
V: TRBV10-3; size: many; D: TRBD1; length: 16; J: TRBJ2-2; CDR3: CAISSVGQANTGELFF; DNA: TGTGCCATCAGTTCGGTGGGACAGGCGAACACCGGGGAGCTGTTTTTT
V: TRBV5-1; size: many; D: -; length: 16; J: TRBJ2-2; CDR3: CASSLPGTSETGELFF; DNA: TGCGCCAGCAGCTTGCCCGGGACATCCGAGACCGGGGAGCTGTTTTTT
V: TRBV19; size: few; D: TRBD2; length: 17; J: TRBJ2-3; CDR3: CASSMKLAGPSTDTQYF; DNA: TGTGCCAGTAGTATGAAGTTAGCGGGCCCGAGCACAGATACGCAGTATTTT
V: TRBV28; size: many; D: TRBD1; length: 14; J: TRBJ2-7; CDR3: CASSLTQGTYEQYF; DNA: TGTGCCAGCAGTTTAACACAGGGGACCTACGAGCAGTACTTC
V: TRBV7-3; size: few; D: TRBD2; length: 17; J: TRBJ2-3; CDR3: CASSSGGRTPSTDTQYF; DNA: TGTGCCAGCAGCTCAGGCGGGAGAACTCCTAGCACAGATACGCAGTATTTT
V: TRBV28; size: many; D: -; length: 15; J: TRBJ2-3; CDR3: CASTDRVAGTDTQYF; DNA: TGTGCCAGCACCGACCGGGTAGCGGGCACAGATACGCAGTATTTT
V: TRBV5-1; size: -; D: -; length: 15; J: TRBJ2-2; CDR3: CASSFFTGATGELFF; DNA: TGTGCCAGCAGCTTTTTTACGGGCGCGACCGGGGAGCTGTTTTTT
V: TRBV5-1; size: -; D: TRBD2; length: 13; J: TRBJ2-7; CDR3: CASRARERYEQYF; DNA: TGCGCCAGCAGGGCGCGGGAGCGCTACGAGCAGTACTTC
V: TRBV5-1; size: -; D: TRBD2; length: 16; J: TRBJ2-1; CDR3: CASSLPGTSGNNEQFF; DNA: TGCGCCAGCAGCTTGCCCGGGACTAGCGGGAACAATGAGCAGTTCTTC
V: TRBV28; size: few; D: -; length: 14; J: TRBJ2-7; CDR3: CASSLEGSAYEQYF; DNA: TGTGCCAGCAGTTTAGAGGGGAGTGCCTACGAGCAGTACTTC
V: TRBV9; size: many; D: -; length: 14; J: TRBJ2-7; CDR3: CASSETGRFSEQYF; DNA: TGTGCCAGCAGCGAGACGGGGCGTTTTTCCGAGCAGTACTTC